The rows below give T cell receptor beta chains drawn from one sample of a study of blood T cell repertoires in COVID-19. TCRdb's table, derived via immunoSEQ multiplex PCR, lists solely in-frame clones and lacks some. This sample has about 27,000 clones, with approximately 80% found just once. The sample comprised peripheral blood. These TCRs come from a man in his sixties or seventies with acute or convalescent COVID-19. The CDR3 runs from the conserved cysteine through the conserved F or W. A D gene is named only where the DNA matches it firmly. For some rows the clone size is stated as once, few or many, or as a class when expanded; others skip it.

V gene: TRBV4-2; clone size: -; J gene: TRBJ2-5; D gene: TRBD2; CDR3 protein: CASSLQLAGGRGETQYF; CDR3 DNA: TGTGCCAGCAGCCTTCAACTAGCGGGAGGCAGGGGCGAGACCCAGTACTTC
V gene: TRBV21-1; clone size: -; J gene: TRBJ1-5; D gene: -; CDR3 protein: CASIRSGGQPQHF; CDR3 DNA: TGTGCCAGCATCCGGTCGGGGGGTCAGCCCCAGCATTTT
V gene: TRBV4-1; clone size: -; J gene: TRBJ1-2; D gene: -; CDR3 protein: CASSLQLTPIYGYTF; CDR3 DNA: TGCGCCAGCAGCCTGCAACTCACTCCCATCTATGGCTACACCTTC
V gene: TRBV5-1; clone size: -; J gene: TRBJ2-2; D gene: TRBD1; CDR3 protein: CASTSDRPTGELFF; CDR3 DNA: TGCGCCAGCACCTCGGACAGGCCCACCGGGGAGCTGTTTTTT
V gene: TRBV21-1; clone size: -; J gene: TRBJ2-7; D gene: -; CDR3 protein: CASSKAGTVDYEQYF; CDR3 DNA: TGTGCCAGCAGCAAAGCGGGGACAGTAGACTACGAGCAGTACTTC
V gene: TRBV5-6; clone size: few; J gene: TRBJ1-6; D gene: TRBD1; CDR3 protein: CASSKGTGYSPLHF; CDR3 DNA: TGTGCCAGCAGCAAAGGGACAGGCTATTCACCCCTCCACTTT
V gene: TRBV19; clone size: -; J gene: TRBJ2-1; D gene: -; CDR3 protein: CASSISDGGEQFF; CDR3 DNA: TGTGCCAGTAGTATAAGTGATGGAGGAGAGCAGTTCTTC
V gene: TRBV27; clone size: -; J gene: TRBJ2-3; D gene: TRBD2; CDR3 protein: CASSLVAGGPAAQYF; CDR3 DNA: TGTGCCAGCAGTTTAGTAGCGGGAGGGCCTGCGGCGCAGTATTTT
V gene: TRBV24-1; clone size: -; J gene: TRBJ1-2; D gene: -; CDR3 protein: CAIRREGKRDYTF; CDR3 DNA: TGTGCCATCCGGAGGGAGGGAAAGCGAGACTACACCTTC
V gene: TRBV28; clone size: -; J gene: TRBJ2-5; D gene: -; CDR3 protein: CASSFGGKTQYF; CDR3 DNA: TGTGCCAGCAGTTTCGGGGGAAAGACCCAGTACTTC
V gene: TRBV15; clone size: -; J gene: TRBJ1-2; D gene: -; CDR3 protein: CATSMVQGMVGYTF; CDR3 DNA: TGTGCCACCAGCATGGTTCAGGGGATGGTTGGCTACACCTTC
V gene: TRBV5-4; clone size: -; J gene: TRBJ2-7; D gene: -; CDR3 protein: CASSSSSYEQYF; CDR3 DNA: TGTGCCAGCAGCTCTAGCTCCTACGAGCAGTACTTC
V gene: TRBV9; clone size: -; J gene: TRBJ2-1; D gene: TRBD2; CDR3 protein: CASSVAGAGGWNEQFF; CDR3 DNA: TGTGCCAGCAGCGTAGCTGGAGCGGGGGGTTGGAATGAGCAGTTCTTC
V gene: TRBV6-2/TRBV6-3; clone size: -; J gene: TRBJ2-7; D gene: -; CDR3 protein: CASSFPDYEQYF; CDR3 DNA: TGTGCCAGCAGTTTCCCAGACTACGAGCAGTACTTC
V gene: TRBV7-9; clone size: -; J gene: TRBJ2-1; D gene: TRBD2; CDR3 protein: CASSSVRASGRAIEQFF; CDR3 DNA: TGTGCCAGCAGCTCGGTGCGGGCTAGCGGGAGGGCTATTGAGCAGTTCTTC
V gene: TRBV18; clone size: -; J gene: TRBJ1-5; D gene: -; CDR3 protein: CASSQNQGLEDQPQHF; CDR3 DNA: TGTGCCAGCTCTCAAAACCAGGGGCTAGAGGATCAGCCCCAGCATTTT
V gene: TRBV20-1; clone size: -; J gene: TRBJ1-2; D gene: -; CDR3 protein: CSASSSGYTF; CDR3 DNA: TGCAGTGCTAGCAGTTCTGGCTACACCTTC
V gene: TRBV3-1/TRBV3-2; clone size: -; J gene: TRBJ2-3; D gene: TRBD1; CDR3 protein: CASSQQGARTDTQYF; CDR3 DNA: TGTGCCAGCAGCCAACAGGGGGCCCGCACAGATACGCAGTATTTT
V gene: TRBV2; clone size: few; J gene: TRBJ2-7; D gene: TRBD2; CDR3 protein: CASTGGLALEQYF; CDR3 DNA: TGTGCCAGCACGGGGGGACTAGCCCTCGAGCAGTACTTC
V gene: TRBV6-5; clone size: -; J gene: TRBJ2-7; D gene: TRBD2; CDR3 protein: CASSLVAGGPSEQYF; CDR3 DNA: TGTGCCAGCAGTCTGGTAGCGGGAGGGCCCAGCGAGCAGTACTTC
V gene: TRBV7-9; clone size: -; J gene: TRBJ2-7; D gene: -; CDR3 protein: CASSLAGGQQYEQYF; CDR3 DNA: TGTGCCAGCAGCTTAGCGGGAGGTCAACAATACGAGCAGTACTTC
V gene: TRBV18; clone size: -; J gene: TRBJ2-7; D gene: TRBD1; CDR3 protein: CASSPGQGDYEQYF; CDR3 DNA: TGTGCCAGCTCACCTGGACAGGGGGACTACGAGCAGTACTTC
V gene: TRBV27; clone size: once; J gene: TRBJ2-7; D gene: TRBD1; CDR3 protein: CASGPRGTGGSLEQYF; CDR3 DNA: TGTGCCAGCGGACCGAGGGGGACAGGGGGATCCCTCGAGCAGTACTTC
V gene: TRBV2; clone size: -; J gene: TRBJ1-5; D gene: TRBD1; CDR3 protein: CASTPDRVGQPQHF; CDR3 DNA: TGTGCCAGCACCCCGGACAGGGTCGGTCAGCCCCAGCATTTT